A selection of T cell receptor beta chains follows, all from one sample in a study of shared clonotypes between healthy human individuals. This table comes from immunoSEQ multiplex PCR, and its TCRdb copy is limited to in-frame clones, with some not included. The repertoire holds 1,100,000 or so clones, with around three quarters as singletons. Sequencing input: memory CD4+ T cells from PBMCs. Receptor source: a man between 18 and 35 years old in good health. Some clones in this sample may be carry-over from other donors' samples. CDR3s include the opening cysteine and the closing phenylalanine or tryptophan. D genes are given only for firm matches. Where a row states a size, it is once, few, many or the class of an expanded clone; other rows omit it.

>TRBJ2-7|NA|TRBV19|NA
CASSNLGGTLYEQYF
TGTGCCAGTAGTAACCTAGGCGGGACCTTATACGAGCAGTACTTC
>TRBJ1-2|NA|TRBV15|NA
CATSREGYGYTF
TGTGCCACCAGCAGAGAAGGGTACGGCTACACCTTC
>TRBJ2-1|NA|TRBV2|TRBD2
CASSPGLAYNEQFF
TGTGCCAGCAGTCCGGGACTAGCGTACAATGAGCAGTTCTTC
>TRBJ2-7|NA|TRBV4-1|NA
CASSQEVASWEQYF
TGCGCCAGCAGCCAAGAAGTTGCGTCTTGGGAGCAGTACTTC
>TRBJ1-4|NA|TRBV4-3|NA
CASSQDPPRGREKLFF
TGCGCCAGCAGCCAAGACCCCCCCAGGGGTCGGGAAAAACTGTTTTTT
>TRBJ2-7|NA|TRBV10-3|TRBD1
CAISETGQGNEQYF
TGTGCCATCAGTGAGACGGGACAGGGTAACGAGCAGTACTTC
>TRBJ1-3|NA|TRBV30|NA
CAWRAESSGNTIYF
TGTGCCTGGAGGGCAGAAAGCTCTGGAAACACCATATATTTT
>TRBJ2-2|NA|TRBV5-4|TRBD1
CASSWDRGGTGELFF
TGTGCCAGCAGCTGGGACAGGGGAGGGACCGGGGAGCTGTTTTTT
>TRBJ1-2|NA|TRBV9|NA
CASSSQGSSYTF
TGTGCCAGCAGCAGTCAGGGTTCTAGCTACACCTTC
>TRBJ1-1|NA|TRBV2|NA
CASSERARDAEAFF
TGTGCCAGCAGTGAACGGGCCAGGGACGCTGAAGCTTTCTTT
>TRBJ2-7|NA|TRBV28|NA
CASSSIRTDISGRYF
TGTGCCAGCAGTTCGATCCGGACGGACATTTCCGGACGGTACTTC
>TRBJ2-3|NA|TRBV2|TRBD2
CASRTLAGGLDTQYF
TGTGCCAGCAGGACACTAGCGGGAGGTTTGGATACGCAGTATTTT
>TRBJ2-7|NA|TRBV10-3|NA
CAISESGQSYYEQYF
TGTGCCATCAGTGAGTCTGGTCAGAGTTACTACGAGCAGTACTTC
>TRBJ2-1|NA|TRBV10-1|NA
CASSEGNEQFF
TGCGCCAGCAGTGAAGGCAATGAGCAGTTCTTC
>TRBJ2-5|NA|TRBV18|TRBD1
CASTLTGKETQYF
TGTGCCAGCACTTTGACAGGGAAGGAGACCCAGTACTTC
>TRBJ1-2|NA|TRBV18|TRBD1
CASSLDRVNYGYTF
TGTGCCAGCTCACTGGACAGGGTGAACTATGGCTACACCTTC
>TRBJ2-7|NA|TRBV9|NA
CASSARRTGEQYF
TGTGCCAGCAGCGCTAGACGGACCGGCGAGCAGTACTTC
>TRBJ2-1|NA|TRBV12-1|NA
CASPGAGLNNEQFF
TGTGCCAGCCCAGGAGCGGGACTGAACAATGAGCAGTTCTTC
>TRBJ1-4|few|TRBV4-1|NA
CASSQDDGYEKLFF
TGCGCCAGCAGCCAAGATGACGGGTATGAAAAACTGTTTTTT
>TRBJ2-6|NA|TRBV19|NA
CASSPSGGANVLTF
TGTGCCAGTAGCCCCTCGGGTGGGGCCAACGTCCTGACTTTC
>TRBJ2-7|NA|TRBV7-2|TRBD2
CASSLASVSASGRYHEQYF
TGTGCCAGCAGCTTAGCAAGCGTCTCGGCTAGCGGGAGATACCACGAGCAGTACTTC
>TRBJ2-3|NA|TRBV15|TRBD1
CATSRGQGADTQYF
TGTGCCACCAGTAGGGGACAGGGGGCCGATACGCAGTATTTT
>TRBJ1-1|NA|TRBV11-2|TRBD1
CASSKDRRAEAFF
TGTGCCAGCAGCAAGGACAGGCGAGCCGAAGCTTTCTTT
>TRBJ1-2|NA|TRBV5-6|NA
CASSSNREYGYTF
TGTGCCAGCAGCTCAAACAGGGAGTATGGCTACACCTTC
>TRBJ1-2|once|TRBV27|TRBD1
CASSFSQGARYGYTF
TGTGCCAGCAGTTTTAGCCAGGGGGCGCGCTATGGCTACACCTTC
>TRBJ1-1|NA|TRBV2|NA
CASTYEIEAFF
TGTGCCAGCACATACGAAATTGAAGCTTTCTTT
>TRBJ2-2|NA|TRBV15|TRBD1
CATSRDRGTGFPGELFF
TGTGCCACCAGCAGAGATCGGGGGACAGGGTTCCCCGGGGAGCTGTTTTTT
>TRBJ1-2|NA|TRBV28|NA
CASAPTSAGGYTF
TGTGCCAGCGCCCCGACTTCCGCAGGGGGCTACACCTTC
>TRBJ2-7|NA|TRBV25-1|NA
CASSEDLGTYEQYF
TGTGCCAGCAGTGAGGACTTGGGGACCTACGAGCAGTACTTC
>TRBJ1-1|NA|TRBV6-1|NA
CANPTEAEAFF
TGTGCCAACCCCACTGAAGCTGAAGCTTTCTTT
>TRBJ1-2|few|TRBV4-1|TRBD1
CASSPQDRARYGYTF
TGCGCCAGCAGCCCACAGGACAGGGCTCGCTATGGCTACACCTTC
>TRBJ2-1|NA|TRBV9|TRBD2
CASSVAPAGAYNEQFF
TGTGCCAGCAGCGTAGCTCCAGCGGGAGCCTACAATGAGCAGTTCTTC
>TRBJ1-1|NA|TRBV5-1|NA
CASSPQGSGTEAFF
TGCGCCAGCAGCCCGCAGGGTTCAGGGACTGAAGCTTTCTTT
>TRBJ2-1|NA|TRBV28|TRBD2
CASSSHSGSGNEQFF
TGTGCCAGCAGTTCCCATAGCGGGAGTGGCAATGAGCAGTTCTTC
>TRBJ1-2|NA|TRBV5-1|NA
CASSTGTNYGYTF
TGCGCCAGCAGCACCGGGACCAACTATGGCTACACCTTC
>TRBJ1-4|NA|TRBV28|NA
CASTFYPQGEKLFF
TGTGCCAGCACCTTTTACCCACAGGGCGAAAAACTGTTTTTT
>TRBJ1-4|NA|TRBV28|NA
CASSGGDIGEKLFF
TGTGCCAGCAGTGGGGGGGACATCGGTGAAAAACTGTTTTTT
>TRBJ1-1|NA|TRBV6-1|NA
CASSVSQTNTEAFF
TGTGCCAGCAGTGTATCCCAAACAAACACTGAAGCTTTCTTT
>TRBJ1-1|NA|TRBV7-8|TRBD1
CASSLASGTGDLPEAFF
TGTGCCAGCAGCTTAGCTTCAGGGACAGGGGACTTACCTGAAGCTTTCTTT
>TRBJ2-3|NA|TRBV18|TRBD2
CASSPPKGLAGDTQYF
TGTGCCAGCTCACCACCGAAAGGACTAGCGGGAGATACGCAGTATTTT
>TRBJ1-4|NA|TRBV19|NA
CASRERGITTNEKLFF
TGTGCCAGTAGGGAGCGGGGGATTACAACTAATGAAAAACTGTTTTTT
>TRBJ2-7|once|TRBV7-2|NA
CASSLERLYEQYF
TGTGCCAGCAGCTTAGAACGGCTCTACGAGCAGTACTTC
>TRBJ2-5|NA|TRBV7-8|NA
CASSLVVGQETQYF
TGTGCCAGCAGCTTAGTCGTTGGCCAAGAGACCCAGTACTTC
>TRBJ2-3|NA|TRBV5-1|TRBD1
CASSLTGGSGDTQYF
TGCGCCAGCAGCCTGACAGGGGGTTCTGGAGATACGCAGTATTTT
>TRBJ2-1|few|TRBV29-1|NA
CSVEVRGKWFF
TGCAGCGTTGAGGTACGCGGGAAATGGTTCTTC
>TRBJ2-1|NA|TRBV27|NA
CASSRAAGQGGYNEQFF
TGTGCCAGCTCCCGTGCCGCCGGGCAGGGGGGCTACAATGAGCAGTTCTTC
>TRBJ2-5|NA|TRBV4-1|NA
CASSQDPNLRVRVKTQYF
TGCGCCAGCAGCCAAGATCCTAATCTGAGGGTTCGGGTTAAGACCCAGTACTTC
>TRBJ2-1|NA|TRBV28|TRBD1
CASSSIDRGWDEQFF
TGTGCCAGCAGTTCCATTGACAGGGGGTGGGATGAGCAGTTCTTC